One sample yielded the 30 T cell receptor beta chains listed below, sequenced in a study of blood T cell repertoires in COVID-19. The data were produced by immunoSEQ multiplex PCR, yet TCRdb's version contains in-frame clones alone and is incomplete. This table has 200,000 or so clones, approximately 90% appearing once. The sample taken for sequencing was PBMCs or T cells enriched from blood (not recorded which). These receptors originate from a woman aged 40 to 50 with acute COVID-19.

This rearrangement joins TRBV7-2 to TRBJ1-5; D gene uncertain. V was clipped by 2 bases and J by 5 bases, with 7 bases between them. The CDR3 is 13 amino acids. Germline CDR1 is SGHTA and CDR2 is FQGNSA. The CDR3 sequence is CASSLYTYQPQHF. The CDR3, as DNA: TGTGCCAGCAGCTTATACACATATCAGCCCCAGCATTTT.

This chain connects TRBV9 to TRBJ1-3, with TRBD1 matching over 9 bases. The V gene end was trimmed by 4 bases and the J gene end by 0 bases; junction bases not matched to a gene: 8. Per the germline V gene, CDR1 is SGDLS and CDR2 is YYNGEE. The CDR3 contains 17 residues. The CDR3 region is CASSSVGQGFSGNTIYF. The CDR3 DNA reads TGTGCCAGCAGCTCAGTGGGACAGGGATTCTCTGGAAACACCATATATTTT.

V and J are TRBV3-1 (or the pseudogene TRBV3-2) and TRBJ2-3; 8 bases agree with TRBD2. CDR3 length equals 18 residues. Germline V lookup: CDR1 LGHDT, CDR2 YNNKEL (reference sequence). Unmatched junction bases numbered 18, after V lost 2 bases and J lost 8 bases. Written as DNA, the CDR3 is TGTGCCAGCAGCCAAACGGGGGGGACAACTCAACTAGCGTTTACGCAGTATTTT. It translates to CASSQTGGTTQLAFTQYF.

The rearrangement uses TRBV7-2 and TRBJ1-4; 8 bases are a match to TRBD1. J was trimmed by 7 bases and V by 3 bases; bases with no gene match: 7. CDR3 length: 15 residues. Germline V gene lookup returns CDR1 SGHTA and CDR2 FQGNSA. The CDR3 region is CASSFGWQGAEKLFF. The CDR3 DNA reads TGTGCCAGCAGCTTTGGGTGGCAGGGGGCTGAAAAACTGTTTTTT.

This clone was counted only a few times. The chain combines TRBV2 with TRBJ1-2, with 7 nucleotides matching TRBD1. The CDR3 is 11 amino acids. Germline V gene data show CDR1 as SNHLY and CDR2 as FYNNEI. J lost 6 bases, V lost 8 bases, and 3 bases had no gene match. This CDR3 reads CASGDRDGYTF. The CDR3 DNA sequence: TGTGCCAGCGGCGACAGGGATGGCTACACCTTC.

The chain links TRBV2 to TRBJ2-5; D possibly corresponds to TRBD2 (6 bases). The CDR3 is 14 amino acids. The germline CDR1 and CDR2 sequences are SNHLY and FYNNEI. V was clipped by 6 bases and J by 2 bases, with 13 bases between them. CDR3 in amino acids: CASSRDSGQETQYF. The CDR3 DNA is TGTGCCAGCAGCCGGGACTCGGGACAAGAGACCCAGTACTTC.

The chain uses TRBV5-1 and TRBJ2-7, with TRBD1 identical over 7 bases. Germline V gene sequence: CDR1 SGHRS, CDR2 YFSETQ. The ends lost 3 bases at V and 9 bases at J; junction bases unmatched: 9. This CDR3 contains 13 residues. CDR3 DNA: TGCGCCAGCAGCTCACAAACAGGGGAGCCGCAGTACTTC. It specifies CASSSQTGEPQYF.

The chain combines TRBV6-5 with TRBJ2-3; 11 bases match TRBD2. CDR1 MNHEY and CDR2 SVGAGI come from the germline V gene. The CDR3 length is 15 residues. V was pared by 5 bases and J by 6 bases, with 7 bases of the junction left unmatched. CDR3 residues: CASSRSGGAWDTQYF. The CDR3 DNA reads as TGTGCCAGCAGTCGTAGCGGGGGGGCCTGGGATACGCAGTATTTT.

The chain employs TRBV7-2 and TRBJ1-4; D is unresolved. Trimming cost V 2 bases and J 8 bases, with 9 bases left between them. The length of the CDR3 is 13 residues. The germline CDR1 and CDR2 sequences are SGHTA and FQGNSA. CDR3 sequence reads: CASSLYAGEKLFF. The CDR3 DNA reads TGTGCCAGCAGCTTATATGCGGGAGAAAAACTGTTTTTT.

In this sample, this clone turned up once. V is TRBV4-2 and J is TRBJ2-2; the D gene is possibly TRBD2 (6 bases). Germline lookup yields CDR1 LGHNA and CDR2 YNFKEQ. With 1 base removed from V and 4 bases from J, the gap between germline ends came to 16 bases. CDR3 length: 17 residues. CDR3 nucleotide sequence: TGTGCCAGCAGCCAAGCTCAGCGCTTCGGGAGCACCGGGGAGCTGTTTTTT. Amino acids: CASSQAQRFGSTGELFF.

The rearrangement joins TRBV6-5 to TRBJ1-6; D uncertain. The V gene lost 4 bases and the J gene lost 2 bases, with 3 bases spanning the gap. The CDR3 runs 13 residues. Germline lookup yields CDR1 MNHEY and CDR2 SVGAGI. DNA for the CDR3: TGTGCCAGCAGTTCGGCCTATAATTCACCCCTCCACTTT. This sequence encodes CASSSAYNSPLHF.

The rearrangement links TRBV6-2 or TRBV6-3 to TRBJ2-7; D might be TRBD2 (5 bases). V lost 5 bases to trimming and J lost 3 bases, with 17 bases between them. CDR1 MNHEY and CDR2 SVGEGT come from the germline V gene. The CDR3 consists of 15 residues. The CDR3 DNA reads TGTGCCAGCAGTCTCCACCTTGGAGGAGGCTACGAGCAGTACTTC. This translates into CASSLHLGGGYEQYF.

This rearrangement joins TRBV7-2 to TRBJ2-2; D is perhaps TRBD2 (5 bases). The germline V and J ends were trimmed by 5 bases and 0 bases, with 10 bases remaining between them. This CDR3 contains 15 residues. CDR1 is SGHTA, CDR2 FQGNSA, per germline. CDR3 nucleotide sequence: TGTGCCAGCAGCCTTAGCGTTTCGAACACCGGGGAGCTGTTTTTT. Translation: CASSLSVSNTGELFF.

The chain carries TRBV2 and TRBJ2-1, with 7 nucleotides matching TRBD1. Germline CDR1 and CDR2: SNHLY and FYNNEI. The CDR3 consists of 14 residues. V lost 5 bases to trimming and J lost 8 bases; unmatched junction nucleotides: 9. The CDR3 DNA reads TGTGCCAGCAGTCAGATAACAGGGGCGGATGAGCAGTTCTTC. It translates to CASSQITGADEQFF.

J is TRBJ2-2 and V is TRBV18; TRBD1 might be the D (6 bases). Trimming shortened V by 4 bases and J by 6 bases, and 21 bases separated the two germline ends. The germline V gene has CDR1 KGHSH and CDR2 LQKENI. The CDR3 consists of 17 residues. The CDR3 spells CASSQQGPIAGSGELFF. CDR3 sequence (DNA): TGTGCCAGCTCACAGCAGGGGCCTATTGCGGGTTCCGGGGAGCTGTTTTTT.

The chain carries TRBV5-1 and TRBJ2-1; D is unresolved. CDR3 length equals 13 residues. Deletions cut 2 bases from V and 6 bases from J, with 9 bases between. Germline V gene lookup returns CDR1 SGHRS and CDR2 YFSETQ. CDR3: CASSFESRNEQFF. The CDR3 DNA reads TGCGCCAGCAGCTTTGAGTCCCGCAATGAGCAGTTCTTC.

The chain has TRBV29-1 and TRBJ2-2; D is unresolved. This CDR3 spans 15 amino acids. Trimming took 7 bases from V and 4 from J, leaving 19 bases between them. Germline CDR1 is SQVTM and CDR2 is ANQGSEA. The CDR3 loop is CSAQEATSTTGELFF. CDR3 sequence (DNA): TGCAGCGCCCAAGAGGCTACTTCGACCACCGGGGAGCTGTTTTTT.

V is TRBV9 and J is TRBJ2-1; 13 bases map to TRBD2. The CDR3 is made up of 16 amino acids. Germline V gene sequence: CDR1 SGDLS, CDR2 YYNGEE. V was clipped by 0 bases and J by 7 bases; unmatched bases: 4. In nucleotides, the CDR3 is TGTGCCAGCAGCGTAGCTACGACTAGCGGGAGGAATGAGCAGTTCTTC. As protein: CASSVATTSGRNEQFF.

The V and J genes are TRBV4-3 and TRBJ2-3; D possibly corresponds to TRBD2 (6 bases). This CDR3 has 16 residues. The germline gives CDR1 LGHNA, CDR2 YSLEER. The ends were cut back, 1 base at V and 0 bases at J, with 11 bases in the middle. The CDR3 region is CASSQAQRASTDTQYF. CDR3 in DNA: TGCGCCAGCAGCCAAGCCCAGCGGGCAAGCACAGATACGCAGTATTTT.

The CDR3 loop is CASSQLAGGPGGELFF. The CDR3 DNA sequence: TGCGCCAGCAGCCAATTAGCGGGAGGGCCAGGCGGGGAGCTGTTTTTT. The chain recombines TRBV4-3 with TRBJ2-2, with TRBD2 identical over 11 bases. The ends lost 2 bases at V and 7 bases at J; junction bases unmatched: 6. Germline CDR1 is LGHNA and CDR2 is YSLEER. The CDR3 has 16 amino acids.

The chain links TRBV20-1 to TRBJ2-7; the match to TRBD2 covers 7 bases. The CDR3 runs to 15 residues. The germline V gene has CDR1 DFQATT and CDR2 SNEGSKA (reference sequence). Losses at the gene ends were 3 bases for V and 7 bases for J; bases not matched to a gene: 15. CDR3 loop: CSASFLTGGKGEQYF. In DNA, the CDR3 is TGCAGTGCTAGTTTTTTGACCGGGGGGAAAGGTGAGCAGTACTTC.

This sequence joins TRBV27 and TRBJ1-6, with D unresolved. V shed 2 bases and J shed 11 bases, with 13 bases lying between them. This CDR3 has 14 residues. From germline, CDR1 is MNHEY and CDR2 SMNVEV (reference sequence). The CDR3 protein is CASSLASIRAPLHF. Written as DNA, the CDR3 is TGTGCCAGCAGTTTAGCCAGTATACGGGCACCCCTCCACTTT.

V usage is TRBV5-6 and J usage is TRBJ1-2, with 9 bases aligning to TRBD1. The CDR3 has 15 residues. J was trimmed by 7 bases and V by 1 base; bases with no gene match: 8. Germline-derived CDR1 and CDR2 are SGHDT and YYEEEE. The CDR3 DNA is TGTGCCAGCAGCTTGCCTGGGACAGGGCAATTTGGCTACACCTTC. Protein product: CASSLPGTGQFGYTF. Using reference TRBV5-6 and TRBJ1-2 for the parts outside the CDR3, the full variable domain is DAGVTQSPTHLIKTRGQQVTLRCSPKSGHDTVSWYQQALGQGPQFIFQYYEEEERQRGNFPDRFSGHQFPNYSSELNVNALLLGDSALYLCASSLPGTGQFGYTFGSGTRLTVV.

Turning to this clone: Distinct nucleotide sequences in the sample also encode this CDR3. The chain uses TRBV7-2 and TRBJ2-7, with 8 bases aligning to TRBD2. V shed 1 base and J 4 bases; nucleotides not matched to a gene: 6. The germline gives CDR1 SGHTA, CDR2 FQGNSA. CDR3 length: 15 amino acids. DNA for the CDR3: TGTGCCAGCAGCTTAGTCGGGGGGGGCTCATACGAGCAGTACGTC. Translation gives CASSLVGGGSYEQYV.

The chain carries TRBV12-5 and TRBJ2-3, with D possibly being TRBD1 (6 bases). The CDR3 extends over 14 amino acids. Trimming left V 1 base short and J 5 bases short, with 10 bases between. Looked up from germline, CDR1 is LGHNT and CDR2 is FRNRAP. The CDR3 coding sequence is TGTGCTAGTGGTTTGGGGGGGCACGAAGATACGCAGTATTTT. Residues: CASGLGGHEDTQYF.

The chain uses TRBV21-1 and TRBJ2-7; the tabulated D call, TRBD2, remains unverified against the DNA. TRBV21-1 is a known pseudogene. The CDR3 sequence is 17 residues long. For the CDR3, the DNA is TGTGCCAGCAGCAAAGATAAGAGGAGGCCATCCTCCTACGAGCAGTACTTC. Amino acid sequence: CASSKDKRRPSSYEQYF.

V usage is TRBV27 and J usage is TRBJ2-2; D is possibly TRBD2 (6 bases). Germline V CDR1 and CDR2: MNHEY, SMNVEV (reference sequence). This CDR3 is built from 16 residues. The V end lost 4 bases, the J end lost 4 bases, and 16 bases lay between the germline ends. The CDR3 protein is CASSSTGLGGTGELFF. Written as DNA, the CDR3 is TGTGCCAGCAGTTCAACTGGACTGGGGGGCACCGGGGAGCTGTTTTTT.

The rearrangement links TRBV13 to TRBJ2-1; 8 bases line up with TRBD2. The trim removed 0 bases at V and 5 bases at J, leaving 0 bases unmatched. The CDR3 has 14 amino acids. Germline lookup yields CDR1 PRHDT and CDR2 FYEKMQ (reference sequence). Here the CDR3 reads CASSLGLADNEQFF. Written as DNA, the CDR3 is TGTGCCAGCAGCTTAGGACTAGCGGACAATGAGCAGTTCTTC.

The V and J genes are TRBV9 and TRBJ1-3, with D unresolved. The V and J ends lost 0 bases and 0 bases respectively, with 4 bases between them. The CDR3 contains 14 residues. Germline V gene sequence: CDR1 SGDLS, CDR2 YYNGEE. CDR3 bases: TGTGCCAGCAGCGTAGTGGCCTCTGGAAACACCATATATTTT. This translates into CASSVVASGNTIYF.

The rearrangement joins TRBV30 to TRBJ1-2; no clear D. CDR1 and CDR2 (germline): GTSNPN, SVGIG (reference sequence). The V end lost 6 bases, the J end lost 2 bases, and 13 bases lay between the germline ends. The CDR3 extends over 13 amino acids. CDR3 region: CACDSVLNYGYTF. Here the CDR3 DNA reads TGTGCCTGCGACTCGGTCCTGAACTATGGCTACACCTTC.